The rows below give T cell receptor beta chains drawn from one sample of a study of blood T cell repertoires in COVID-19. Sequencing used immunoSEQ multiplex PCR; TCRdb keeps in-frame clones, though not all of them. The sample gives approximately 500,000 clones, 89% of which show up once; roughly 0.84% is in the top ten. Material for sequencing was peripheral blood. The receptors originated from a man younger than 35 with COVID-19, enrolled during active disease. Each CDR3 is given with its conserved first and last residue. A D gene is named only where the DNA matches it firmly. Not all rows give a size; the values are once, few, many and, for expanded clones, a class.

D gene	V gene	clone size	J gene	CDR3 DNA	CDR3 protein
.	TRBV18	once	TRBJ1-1	TGTGCCAGCTCACCGCGAACTAGCGAGGTGAACACTGAAGCTTTCTTT	CASSPRTSEVNTEAFF
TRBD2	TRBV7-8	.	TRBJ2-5	TGTGCCAGCAGCTTAGGAGCGGGAGGGTACCAAGAGACCCAGTACTTC	CASSLGAGGYQETQYF
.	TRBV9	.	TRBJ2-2	TGTGCCAGCAGCGATCGGGACATGAACACCGGGGAGCTGTTTTTT	CASSDRDMNTGELFF
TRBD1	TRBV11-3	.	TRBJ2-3	TGTGCCAGCAGTCGACAGGGCCAATTGACAGATACGCAGTATTTT	CASSRQGQLTDTQYF
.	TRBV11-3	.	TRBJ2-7	TGTGCCAGCAGCTTAGAGACAGATAGGTTCTACGAGCAGTACTTC	CASSLETDRFYEQYF
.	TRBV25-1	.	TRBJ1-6	TGTGCCAGCAGGTCAGTGGGGGGAAACAATTCACCCCTCCACTTT	CASRSVGGNNSPLHF
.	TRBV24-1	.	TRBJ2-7	TGTGCCACCGATAGTCAAAAGCAGTACTTC	CATDSQKQYF
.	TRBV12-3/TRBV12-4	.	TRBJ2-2	TGTGCCAGCAGTTTTTCGGCCGGGGAGCTGTTTTTT	CASSFSAGELFF
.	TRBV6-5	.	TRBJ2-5	TGTGCCAGCAGCCCCCAAGGAGGAAGGCTGGAGACCCAGTACTTC	CASSPQGGRLETQYF
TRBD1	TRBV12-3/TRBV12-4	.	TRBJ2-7	TGTGCCAGCAGTTCAAACAGGGGGCAGTACTTC	CASSSNRGQYF
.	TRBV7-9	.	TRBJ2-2	TGTGCCAGCAGCCCCACTACCTCCCTGGCCGGGGAGCTGTTTTTT	CASSPTTSLAGELFF
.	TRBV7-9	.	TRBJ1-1	TGTGCCAGCAGCTTATTGGGGGCGAACACTGAAGCTTTCTTT	CASSLLGANTEAFF
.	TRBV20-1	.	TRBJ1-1	TGCAGTGCTAGTCAAATTGGGGGGTGGGCTTTCTTT	CSASQIGGWAFF
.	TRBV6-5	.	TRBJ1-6	TGTGCCGCCACGGGTCCGCACAATTCACCCCTCCACTTT	CAATGPHNSPLHF
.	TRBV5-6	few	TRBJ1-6	TGTGCCAGCAGCTTAGGTCCACAGCATTATAATTCACCCCTCCACTTT	CASSLGPQHYNSPLHF
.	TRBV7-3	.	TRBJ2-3	TGTGCCAGCAGCTGGGGGGACCGCACAGATACGCAGTATTTT	CASSWGDRTDTQYF